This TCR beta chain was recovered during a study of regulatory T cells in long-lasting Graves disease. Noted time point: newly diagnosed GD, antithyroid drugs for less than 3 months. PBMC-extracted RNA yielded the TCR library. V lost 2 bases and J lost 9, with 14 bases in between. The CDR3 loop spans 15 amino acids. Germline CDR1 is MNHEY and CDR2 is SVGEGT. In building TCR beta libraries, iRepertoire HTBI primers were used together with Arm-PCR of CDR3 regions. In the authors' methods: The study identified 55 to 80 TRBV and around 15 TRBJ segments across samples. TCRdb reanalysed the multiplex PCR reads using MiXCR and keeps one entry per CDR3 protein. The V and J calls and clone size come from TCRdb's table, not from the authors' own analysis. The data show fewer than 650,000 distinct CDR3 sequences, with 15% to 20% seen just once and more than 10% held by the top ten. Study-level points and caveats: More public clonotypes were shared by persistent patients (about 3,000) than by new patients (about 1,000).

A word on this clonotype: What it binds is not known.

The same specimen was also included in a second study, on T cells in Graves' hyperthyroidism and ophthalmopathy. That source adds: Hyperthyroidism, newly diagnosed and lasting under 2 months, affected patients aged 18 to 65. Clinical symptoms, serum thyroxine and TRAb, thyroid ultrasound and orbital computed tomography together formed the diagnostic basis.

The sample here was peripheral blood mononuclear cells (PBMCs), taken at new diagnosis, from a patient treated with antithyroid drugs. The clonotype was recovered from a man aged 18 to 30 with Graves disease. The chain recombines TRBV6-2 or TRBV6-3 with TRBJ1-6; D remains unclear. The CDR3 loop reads CASSYNSPDVSPLHF. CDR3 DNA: TGTGCCAGCAGTTACAACAGCCCAGACGTTTCACCCCTCCACTTT.